The next 32 T cell receptor beta chains were all read from a single sample in a study of CXCR3-negative and CXCR3-positive naive CD8 T cells. Via 5' RACE with UMI labels, TRB cDNA libraries were prepared. TCRdb re-called the 5' RACE reads; one entry per CDR3 protein, DNA not given. This table lists about 82,000 distinct CDR3 sequences. Sequences were obtained from naive CXCR3- CD8+ T cells from blood. Subset given: CD45RO-CCR7+CD27+CD95- naive CD8+ T cells lacking CXCR3 (TNR3-). These receptors all stem from a human donor in good health. Some clones in this sample may be carry-over from other donors' samples.

The chain joins TRBV28 to TRBJ1-2. Germline CDR1 MDHEN, CDR2 SYDVKM. This CDR3 region has 15 residues. CDR3 loop: CASSLLSDHNYGYTF.

This chain connects TRBV4-3 to TRBJ2-2; TCRdb outputs TRBD1, but without DNA this stays unchecked. Looked up from germline, CDR1 is LGHNA and CDR2 is YSLEER. This CDR3 contains 14 residues. The CDR3 region is CASSYGTTPGELFF.

This chain links TRBV9 with TRBJ2-1; the TCRdb D gene call, TRBD1, has no DNA to confirm it. Germline CDR1 and CDR2: SGDLS and YYNGEE. This CDR3 has 12 residues. CDR3 in amino acids: CASSVVGDEQFF. The variable domain in full, completed from reference TRBV9 and TRBJ2-1, reads DSGVTQTPKHLITATGQRVTLRCSPRSGDLSVYWYQQSLDQGLQFLIQYYNGEERAKGNILERFSAQQFPDLHSELNLSSLELGDSALYFCASSVVGDEQFFGPGTRLTVL.

The gene calls are TRBV3-1 and TRBJ2-7; TCRdb proposes TRBD1, but this gene call is untestable without DNA. Germline-derived CDR1 and CDR2 are LGHDT and YNNKEL (reference sequence). The length of the CDR3 is 16 residues. The CDR3 sequence: CASSQDNGGEDYEQYF.

The rearrangement uses TRBV20-1 and TRBJ1-1; checking the TCRdb D call of TRBD1 is not possible without DNA. CDR1 is DFQATT and CDR2 is SNEGSKA in the germline V gene (reference sequence). The CDR3 consists of 12 residues. CDR3 amino acids: CSARVSGGEAFF.

The V call is TRBV3-1, the J call TRBJ2-1. The CDR3 spans 18 residues. Germline V gene lookup returns CDR1 LGHDT and CDR2 YNNKEL (reference sequence). The CDR3 protein is CASSQGRRDGKTYNEQFF.

The chain recombines TRBV19 with TRBJ1-5; the D call from TCRdb, TRBD1, cannot be confirmed without DNA. Germline assignment: CDR1 LNHDA and CDR2 SQIVND (reference sequence). This CDR3 has 13 amino acids. The CDR3 protein is CATWGGIDQPQHF.

This chain joins TRBV30 and TRBJ2-1; the TRBD2 assignment by TCRdb is unverifiable without DNA. Germline assignment: CDR1 GTSNPN and CDR2 SVGIG (reference sequence). There are 13 residues in the CDR3. The CDR3 sequence: CASSYGTYNEQFF.

The CDR3 sequence: CATSGRDAPYNEQFF. J is TRBJ2-1 and V is TRBV15; the D call of TRBD1 rests on TCRdb alone, since no DNA is present to check it. The CDR3 is made up of 15 amino acids. Germline V lookup: CDR1 LNHNV, CDR2 YYDKDF (reference sequence).

The chain links TRBV10-3 to TRBJ2-3; TCRdb designates TRBD1, a call that cannot be tested without DNA. Germline values: CDR1 ENHRY, CDR2 SYGVKD. The CDR3 loop spans 16 amino acids. The CDR3 loop is CAINPDGERELDTQYF.

The chain combines TRBV27 with TRBJ2-7; lacking DNA, the TRBD1 call made by TCRdb goes unchecked. CDR3 size: 15 residues. CDR1 MNHEY and CDR2 SMNVEV come from the germline V gene (reference sequence). CDR3: CASSLSWPGTYEQYF.

The V and J genes are TRBV27 and TRBJ2-3; the D call from TCRdb, TRBD2, cannot be confirmed without DNA. This CDR3 has 16 amino acids. CDR1 and CDR2 from the germline V gene are MNHEY and SMNVEV (reference sequence). This CDR3 is CASSLSRADRTDTQYF.

V gene TRBV29-1 combines with J gene TRBJ2-5. Germline V lookup: CDR1 SQVTM, CDR2 ANQGSEA. The CDR3 loop spans 13 amino acids. The CDR3 loop is CSVRQSSQETQYF.

The gene calls are TRBV29-1 and TRBJ2-1; the D call from TCRdb, TRBD2, cannot be confirmed without DNA. This CDR3 spans 13 amino acids. The germline V gene encodes CDR1 SQVTM and CDR2 ANQGSEA. The CDR3 reads CSVEEWTGVRQFF.

The chain has TRBV7-7 and TRBJ1-1; TCRdb picks TRBD1, but there is no DNA to check that call. The CDR3 covers 13 residues. The germline V gene has CDR1 SSHAT and CDR2 FNYEAQ (reference sequence). CDR3 sequence: CASSSDRDTEAFF.

CDR3 in amino acids: CSARGGAQGTDNSPLHF. The genes are TRBV20-1 and TRBJ1-6; TCRdb selects TRBD1, and the lack of DNA leaves this call unchecked. Germline-derived CDR1 and CDR2 are DFQATT and SNEGSKA (reference sequence). The CDR3 loop spans 17 amino acids.

This sequence joins TRBV6-1 and TRBJ2-1. This CDR3 has 14 amino acids. Germline V gene lookup returns CDR1 MNHNS and CDR2 SASEGT. CDR3: CASSGISSYNEQFF.

This rearrangement joins TRBV19 to TRBJ2-2. There are 16 residues in the CDR3. Per the germline V gene, CDR1 is LNHDA and CDR2 is SQIVND (reference sequence). CDR3 in amino acids: CASRPTGFANTGELFF.

The chain carries TRBV29-1 and TRBJ2-7; the TRBD2 assignment by TCRdb is unverifiable without DNA. The CDR3 runs to 13 residues. Germline values: CDR1 SQVTM, CDR2 ANQGSEA. The CDR3 loop is CSVEGGEGYEQYF.

The V gene is TRBV28, the J gene TRBJ2-7; the D call of TRBD2 rests on TCRdb alone, since no DNA is present to check it. CDR1 and CDR2 (germline): MDHEN, SYDVKM. This CDR3 is built from 15 residues. Here the CDR3 reads CASSSLRLADYEQYF.

The gene calls are TRBV14 and TRBJ2-3. The CDR3 is 12 residues long. Germline CDR1 reads SGHDN; CDR2 reads FVKESK. CDR3 amino acids: CASTASTDTQYF.

The rearrangement uses TRBV6-6 and TRBJ2-2; with no DNA, the TCRdb D assignment of TRBD1 cannot be verified. Germline CDR1 and CDR2: MNHNY and SVGAGI (reference sequence). The CDR3 has 15 residues. CDR3 in amino acids: CASRGTNANTGELFF.

The genes are TRBV10-3 and TRBJ1-1; TCRdb reports TRBD1, a call that lacks DNA to check it against. The CDR3 consists of 12 residues. From germline, CDR1 is ENHRY and CDR2 SYGVKD. CDR3 loop: CAINSGGTEAFF.

The V gene is TRBV7-8, the J gene TRBJ1-5; absent DNA, TCRdb's TRBD1 call cannot be checked. Germline-derived CDR1 and CDR2 are SGHVS and FQNEAQ. This CDR3 region has 14 residues. The CDR3 is CASSLGGLNQPQHF. The full variable domain, in which reference TRBV7-8 and TRBJ1-5 provide the parts outside the CDR3, is GAGVSQSPRYKVAKRGQDVALRCDPISGHVSLFWYQQALGQGPEFLTYFQNEAQLDKSGLPSDRFFAERPEGSVSTLKIQRTQQEDSAVYLCASSLGGLNQPQHFGDGTRLSIL.

The genes are TRBV12-3 or TRBV12-4 and TRBJ1-2. This CDR3 has 13 residues. CDR3 sequence: CASSFPDPYGYTF.

The rearrangement joins TRBV28 to TRBJ2-7; with no DNA, the TCRdb D assignment of TRBD2 cannot be verified. The CDR3 spans 14 residues. The V gene's germline CDR1 is MDHEN and CDR2 SYDVKM. The CDR3 here is CASSLHDSSYEQYF.

The rearrangement links TRBV7-2 to TRBJ2-7; TCRdb's D gene call, TRBD1, goes unchecked for lack of DNA. The CDR3 has 14 amino acids. Germline CDR1 reads SGHTA; CDR2 reads FQGNSA. The CDR3: CASSLWDEAYEQYF.

The chain combines TRBV20-1 with TRBJ2-1. Germline lookup yields CDR1 DFQATT and CDR2 SNEGSKA (reference sequence). The length of the CDR3 is 13 residues. The CDR3 is CSARVIDFNEQFF.

The chain employs TRBV28 and TRBJ1-2; TCRdb's assignment of TRBD1 cannot be checked, as there is no DNA. The CDR3 is 13 residues long. CDR1 and CDR2 (germline): MDHEN, SYDVKM. The chain's CDR3 is CATLTRVNYGYTF.

This rearrangement joins TRBV7-3 to TRBJ2-3. The CDR3 is 13 residues long. Germline assignment: CDR1 SGHTA and CDR2 FQGTGA. The CDR3 is CASSPFSSDTQYF.

This chain uses TRBV20-1 with TRBJ2-1; TCRdb indicates TRBD2, and absent DNA this call remains unverified. CDR3 length: 15 amino acids. Germline V gene lookup returns CDR1 DFQATT and CDR2 SNEGSKA (reference sequence). The CDR3 is CSASDRDFSYNEQFF.

The V call is TRBV7-3, the J call TRBJ2-5. The CDR3 runs to 13 residues. Germline values: CDR1 SGHTA, CDR2 FQGTGA. The CDR3 loop is CASSLMVAETQYF.